The entry below gives a single T cell receptor (beta chain) sequence along with its context. This specimen comes from a study of T cells in Graves' hyperthyroidism and ophthalmopathy. Across the study: Once the initial diagnosis was made, peripheral blood was obtained before any treatment.

Those with hyperthyroidism were 18 to 65 years old, newly diagnosed, and ill for under 2 months. Researchers barred patients who had uncontrolled infection, other autoimmune disease, pregnancy or lactation. Diagnoses used clinical symptoms, serum thyroxine and TRAb, thyroid ultrasound and orbital computed tomography. What was amplified from RNA transcripts were TCR beta CDR3 regions. When the TCR CDR3 underwent first-round RT-PCR, the HTBI primer set was used. TCRdb re-derived calls from the multiplex PCR reads in MiXCR, one entry per CDR3 protein. The profile shows over 250,000 distinct CDR3 sequences, under 30% of them singletons. This clonotype originated in a man aged 35-49 years with Graves' hyperthyroidism that later progressed to Graves' ophthalmopathy. Sequencing was carried out using blood.

The CDR3 DNA reads TGCAGTGCTAGAACGGGGACTAGCGGGAGTAGGTACGAGCAGTACTTC. Amino acid sequence: CSARTGTSGSRYEQYF. J is TRBJ2-7 and V is TRBV20-1; 14 bases map to TRBD2. The CDR3 loop spans 16 amino acids. J was trimmed by 4 bases and V by 2 bases; bases with no gene match: 7. The germline V gene has CDR1 DFQATT and CDR2 SNEGSKA (reference sequence).